These 25 T cell receptor beta chains were sequenced from one sample in a study of shared clonotypes between healthy human individuals. Produced via immunoSEQ multiplex PCR; TCRdb's table is partial and in-frame only. The sample carries approximately 2,300,000 clones, approximately 90% recorded once. Specimen: naive CD4+ T cells from PBMCs. The subset was: CD45RA+ positively selected. The receptors shown here come from a man younger than 35 in good health. Some clones in this sample may be carry-over from other donors' samples.

This clone appeared once. The chain uses TRBV27 and TRBJ2-5, with 8 bases lining up with TRBD2. Germline values: CDR1 MNHEY, CDR2 SMNVEV (reference sequence). V lost 6 bases to trimming and J lost 9 bases; unmatched junction nucleotides: 15. The CDR3 is 15 amino acids. The CDR3 bases are TGTGCCAGCAGCCGGAGCGGGGGAGAAGGTGGGGCCCAGTACTTC. It codes for CASSRSGGEGGAQYF.

J is TRBJ2-1 and V is TRBV29-1, with 12 bases identical to TRBD2. CDR3 length: 13 amino acids. The germline gives CDR1 SQVTM, CDR2 ANQGSEA. Germline trimming cut 7 bases from V and 7 bases from J; bases unmatched to any gene: 5. The CDR3 sequence is CSARLAGANEQFF. CDR3 in DNA: TGCAGCGCCCGACTAGCGGGAGCTAATGAGCAGTTCTTC.

The J gene is TRBJ2-7, the V gene TRBV14; D gene ambiguous. This CDR3 comprises 14 residues. The ends were cut back, 5 bases at V and 7 bases at J, with 18 bases in the middle. CDR1 is SGHDN and CDR2 is FVKESK in the germline V gene. CDR3 nucleotide sequence: TGTGCCAGCAGCAAGGTCCCAAATCAAGGGGAGCAGTACTTC. This translates into CASSKVPNQGEQYF.

V usage is TRBV28 and J usage is TRBJ1-5, with 12 bases identical to TRBD1. Germline-derived CDR1 and CDR2 are MDHEN and SYDVKM. The CDR3 totals 17 residues. The V and J ends lost 6 bases and 8 bases, in that order; junction bases with no gene match: 14. CDR3 bases: TGTGCCAGCAGCCTAGCGGGGACAGGGGGCCTCTGGGAGCCCCAGCATTTT. Its translation: CASSLAGTGGLWEPQHF.

The rearrangement joins TRBV7-2 to TRBJ2-2; maybe TRBD2 (5 bases). This CDR3 is built from 14 residues. Deletions cut 5 bases from V and 0 bases from J, with 7 bases between. Germline lookup yields CDR1 SGHTA and CDR2 FQGNSA. Written as DNA, the CDR3 is TGTGCCAGCAGCCGGCGGGCGAACACCGGGGAGCTGTTTTTT. This codes for CASSRRANTGELFF.

CDR3 loop: CACDPGTVQETQYF. CDR3 bases: TGTGCCTGTGATCCCGGGACAGTCCAAGAGACCCAGTACTTC. The chain joins TRBV30 to TRBJ2-5, with 7 bases aligning to TRBD1. The trim removed 6 bases at V and 1 base at J, leaving 8 bases unmatched. This CDR3 has 14 amino acids. The germline V gene encodes CDR1 GTSNPN and CDR2 SVGIG (reference sequence).

This clone came up a few times. The V call is TRBV19, the J call TRBJ1-1; D is uncertain. The CDR3 totals 11 residues. V was shortened by 8 bases and J by 2 bases, with 6 bases between the two germline ends. In germline, CDR1 is LNHDA, CDR2 SQIVND (reference sequence). The CDR3 DNA reads as TGTGCCAGTCACGACAACACTGAAGCTTTCTTT. It codes for CASHDNTEAFF.

This chain uses TRBV28 with TRBJ1-1; no clear D gene. Trimming left V 8 bases short and J 1 base short, with 23 bases between. This CDR3 comprises 17 residues. Per the germline V gene, CDR1 is MDHEN and CDR2 is SYDVKM. CDR3 nucleotide sequence: TGTGCCAGCTGGTCCGCCGGTCTGTCAGATACGAACACTGAAGCTTTCTTT. Protein: CASWSAGLSDTNTEAFF.

The chain is built from TRBV18 and TRBJ2-7; 10 positions agree with TRBD1. The V gene's germline CDR1 is KGHSH and CDR2 LQKENI. The CDR3 spans 17 residues. After removal of 4 bases from V and 0 bases from J, the junction contained 9 bases not matched to a gene. The CDR3 nucleotides read TGTGCCAGCTCACGAAGACCGACAGGGGGCGACTCCTACGAGCAGTACTTC. As protein: CASSRRPTGGDSYEQYF. Combining the CDR3 with reference TRBV18 and TRBJ2-7 gives the whole variable domain NAGVMQNPRHLVRRRGQEARLRCSPMKGHSHVYWYRQLPEEGLKFMVYLQKENIIDESGMPKERFSAEFPKEGPSILRIQQVVRGDSAAYFCASSRRPTGGDSYEQYFGPGTRLTVT.

The J gene is TRBJ1-4, the V gene TRBV7-3, with D unclear. The germline CDR1 and CDR2 sequences are SGHTA and FQGTGA. V was cut by 0 bases and J by 8 bases, with 10 bases left in between. CDR3 length: 14 amino acids. This CDR3 reads CASSLTVMSEKLFF. The CDR3 region has the DNA TGTGCCAGCAGCTTAACGGTTATGTCCGAAAAACTGTTTTTT.

This clone was detected a few times. CDR3 sequence: CARIGGDRPQHF. The CDR3, as DNA: TGTGCCCGTATCGGCGGGGACCGGCCCCAGCATTTT. The rearrangement links TRBV7-9 to TRBJ1-5; TRBD1 is a possible D gene (5 bases). The ends were cut back, 11 bases at V and 9 bases at J, with 17 bases in the middle. The CDR3 has 12 amino acids. The V gene's germline CDR1 is SEHNR and CDR2 FQNEAQ (reference sequence).

The J gene is TRBJ2-7, the V gene TRBV27, with TRBD2 matching 7 bases. V shed 3 bases, J shed 0 bases, and the junction held 14 bases outside the gene matches. This CDR3 region has 18 residues. Germline V gives CDR1 MNHEY, CDR2 SMNVEV (reference sequence). The DNA of the CDR3 is TGTGCCAGCAGTTTCACCACCAACCCCCAGCGGGGCTCCTACGAGCAGTACTTC. Protein: CASSFTTNPQRGSYEQYF.

The chain uses TRBV28 and TRBJ2-1; 7 nucleotides match TRBD2. CDR3 length equals 15 residues. CDR1 is MDHEN, CDR2 SYDVKM, per germline. The ends lost 4 bases at V and 1 base at J; junction bases unmatched: 4. The CDR3 DNA sequence: TGTGCCAGCAGTTCCATGGGGGGGTCCTACAATGAGCAGTTCTTC. Translating gives CASSSMGGSYNEQFF.

This sequence joins TRBV28 and TRBJ1-4, with 9 nucleotides matching TRBD1. The length of the CDR3 is 16 residues. CDR1 MDHEN and CDR2 SYDVKM come from the germline V gene. V dropped 5 bases and J dropped 0; count of bases not matched to a gene: 4. CDR3 amino acids: CASSKQGAATNEKLFF. The DNA for the CDR3 is TGTGCCAGCAGTAAACAGGGGGCGGCAACTAATGAAAAACTGTTTTTT.

The chain has TRBV5-1 and TRBJ1-2; D call uncertain. CDR1 SGHRS and CDR2 YFSETQ come from the germline V gene. The CDR3 runs to 14 residues. Trimming shortened V by 2 bases and J by 0 bases, and 8 bases separated the two germline ends. CDR3 bases: TGCGCCAGCAGCTTCCCAGATGCTAACTATGGCTACACCTTC. This encodes CASSFPDANYGYTF.

This rearrangement joins TRBV6-1 to TRBJ1-3; D gene uncertain. From germline, CDR1 is MNHNS and CDR2 SASEGT. V lost 3 bases and J lost 7, with 10 bases in between. CDR3 length: 13 residues. The chain's CDR3 is CASSESRGNTIYF. DNA of the CDR3: TGTGCCAGCAGTGAGTCCCGAGGGAACACCATATATTTT.

Concerning this clone: The junction departs from the called germline gene at one end, perhaps through a read error. The chain has TRBV15 and TRBJ1-5; no firm D call. Per the germline V gene, CDR1 is LNHNV and CDR2 is YYDKDF (reference sequence). CDR3 size: 13 residues. CDR3 bases: TGTGCCACCAGCAGAGATATGAAAAGGAGGGTCGCATTT. Its translation is CATSRDMKRRVAF.

This clone appeared once. The gene calls are TRBV7-2 and TRBJ1-2, with 7 nucleotides matching TRBD1. The CDR3 extends over 15 amino acids. The V segment lost 2 bases and the J segment 0 bases; nucleotides outside the gene matches: 3. Germline CDR1 reads SGHTA; CDR2 reads FQGNSA. The CDR3 DNA reads as TGTGCCAGCAGCTTACGGGACAGAGCTAACTATGGCTACACCTTC. Translating gives CASSLRDRANYGYTF.

For this clone: The sample carries other DNA sequences with the same CDR3. The gene calls are TRBV5-1 and TRBJ1-2, with D possibly being TRBD1 (5 bases). CDR3 length: 13 amino acids. Trimming took 4 bases from V and 3 from J, leaving 10 bases between them. Germline CDR1 reads SGHRS; CDR2 reads YFSETQ. The CDR3 DNA reads as TGCGCCAGCAGCCCGGACATCGACTATGGCTACACCTTC. This codes for CASSPDIDYGYTF.

The V gene is TRBV4-1, the J gene TRBJ1-3, with TRBD1 identical over 10 bases. Looked up from germline, CDR1 is MGHRA and CDR2 is YSYEKL. The length of the CDR3 is 16 residues. With V trimmed by 3 bases and J by 3 bases, 5 bases remained unmatched. CDR3 sequence reads: CASSHWDRGIGNTIYF. As DNA, the CDR3 is TGCGCCAGCAGCCACTGGGACAGGGGAATTGGAAACACCATATATTTT.

This clone was recorded only once. The chain links TRBV6-5 to TRBJ1-2; the D is unclear. Trimming removed 4 bases at V and 8 bases at J, with 14 bases between. Germline V gene sequence: CDR1 MNHEY, CDR2 SVGAGI. This CDR3 is 13 amino acids long. The CDR3 protein is CASSSEMDRGYTF. CDR3 sequence (DNA): TGTGCCAGCAGTTCGGAAATGGACCGGGGCTACACCTTC.

The CDR3 DNA is TGTGCCAGCAGTTACTCGGACAGGTTCGGAAACACCATATATTTT. Protein product: CASSYSDRFGNTIYF. The rearrangement joins TRBV6-5 to TRBJ1-3; 7 nucleotides agree with TRBD1. V lost 0 bases and J lost 4; bases outside the gene matches: 3. This CDR3 spans 15 amino acids. Germline V gene sequence: CDR1 MNHEY, CDR2 SVGAGI.

Comments on this clone: Within the sample, other DNA sequences also encode this same CDR3. The J gene is TRBJ1-1, the V gene TRBV11-2; D is ambiguous. The CDR3 has 14 amino acids. Germline CDR1 is SGHAT and CDR2 is FQNNGV. V lost 1 base and J lost 1, with 7 bases in between. The CDR3 nucleotides read TGTGCCAGCAGCTTAGTCGGCCAGAACACTGAAGCTTTCTTT. Translated: CASSLVGQNTEAFF.

The count of this clone is one. CDR3 protein: CASTVGLAASTDTQYF. The DNA for the CDR3 is TGTGCCAGCACCGTTGGACTAGCGGCTAGCACAGATACGCAGTATTTT. The chain uses TRBV9 and TRBJ2-3; 10 positions agree with TRBD2. Germline-derived CDR1 and CDR2 are SGDLS and YYNGEE. This CDR3 is 16 amino acids long. The V and J ends lost 6 bases and 0 bases, in that order; junction bases with no gene match: 7.

Details on this clone: This CDR3 is also generated by other DNA sequences in the sample. The chain is built from TRBV5-1 and TRBJ1-3; D is uncertain. The V and J ends lost 0 bases and 1 base respectively, with 11 bases between them. CDR1 is SGHRS and CDR2 is YFSETQ in the germline V gene. There are 16 residues in the CDR3. The chain's CDR3 is CASSLVGEGSGNTIYF. The CDR3 nucleotides are TGCGCCAGCAGCTTGGTTGGGGAAGGTTCTGGAAACACCATATATTTT.